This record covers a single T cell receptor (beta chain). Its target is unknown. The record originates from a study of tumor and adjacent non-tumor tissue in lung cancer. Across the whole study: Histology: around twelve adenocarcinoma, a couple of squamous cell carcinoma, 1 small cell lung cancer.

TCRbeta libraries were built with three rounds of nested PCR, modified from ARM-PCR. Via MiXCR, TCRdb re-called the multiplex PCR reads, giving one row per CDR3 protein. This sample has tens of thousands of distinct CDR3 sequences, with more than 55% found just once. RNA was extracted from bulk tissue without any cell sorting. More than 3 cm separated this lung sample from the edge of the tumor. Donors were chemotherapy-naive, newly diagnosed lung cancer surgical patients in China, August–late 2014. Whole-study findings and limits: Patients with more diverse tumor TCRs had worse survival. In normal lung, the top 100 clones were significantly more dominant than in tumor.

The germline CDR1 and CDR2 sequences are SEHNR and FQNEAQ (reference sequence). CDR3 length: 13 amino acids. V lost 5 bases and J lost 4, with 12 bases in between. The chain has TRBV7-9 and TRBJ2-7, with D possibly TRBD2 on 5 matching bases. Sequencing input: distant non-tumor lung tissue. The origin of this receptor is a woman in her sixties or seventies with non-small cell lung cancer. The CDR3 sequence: CASSDSRRYEQYF. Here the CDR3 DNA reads TGTGCCAGCAGCGATTCAAGGAGGTACGAGCAGTACTTC.